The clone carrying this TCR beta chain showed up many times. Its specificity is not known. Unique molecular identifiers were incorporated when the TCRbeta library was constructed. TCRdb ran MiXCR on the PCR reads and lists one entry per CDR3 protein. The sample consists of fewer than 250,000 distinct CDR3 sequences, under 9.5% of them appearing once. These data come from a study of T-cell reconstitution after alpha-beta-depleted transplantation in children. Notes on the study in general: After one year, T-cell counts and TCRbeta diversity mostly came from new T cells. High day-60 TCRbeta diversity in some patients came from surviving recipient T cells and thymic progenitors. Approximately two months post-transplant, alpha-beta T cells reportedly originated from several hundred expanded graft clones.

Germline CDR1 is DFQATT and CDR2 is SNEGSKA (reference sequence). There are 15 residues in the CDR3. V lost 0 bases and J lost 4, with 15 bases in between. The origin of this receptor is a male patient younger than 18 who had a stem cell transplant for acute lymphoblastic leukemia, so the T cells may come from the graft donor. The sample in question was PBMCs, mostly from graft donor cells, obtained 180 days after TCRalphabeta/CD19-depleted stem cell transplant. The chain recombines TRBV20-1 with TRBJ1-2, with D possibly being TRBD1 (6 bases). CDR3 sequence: CSARDVRDIGYGYTF. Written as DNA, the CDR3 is TGCAGTGCTAGAGATGTAAGGGACATCGGCTATGGCTACACCTTC.